This record covers a single T cell receptor (beta chain). This sample is drawn from a study of blood T cell repertoires in COVID-19. Overall study: Italy, Spain and the United States were the sources of the convalescent and acute COVID-19 samples. The analysed material was cDNA or gDNA that came from T cells, B-cell-depleted T cells, or PBMCs.

The CDR3 has 15 amino acids. Germline CDR1 reads SGHRS; CDR2 reads YFSETQ. Unmatched junction bases numbered 9, after V lost 4 bases and J lost 5 bases. Original processing notes: Amplified reference gene primers provided the basis for estimating nucleated cell counts. Libraries were prepared by immunoSEQ multiplex PCR; TCRdb keeps only in-frame clonotypes and omits some of them. V, J and clone size are those of that table, while D and trimming were read from the DNA. The sample includes around 200,000 clones, around 84% of them seen just once. This chain links TRBV5-1 with TRBJ2-5, with 9 nucleotides matching TRBD2. The origin of this receptor is a man aged 35 to 55 with active or convalescent COVID-19. What was sequenced was peripheral blood. The CDR3 is CASSPAGGGAETQYF. The CDR3 nucleotides are TGCGCCAGCAGCCCGGCGGGCGGGGGGGCTGAGACCCAGTACTTC.